This T cell receptor (beta chain) was obtained from a study of T cells in Graves' hyperthyroidism and ophthalmopathy. For the study at large: Blood was drawn when the patient was first diagnosed and still untreated. Regarding the study as a whole: Most clonotypes that expanded in the thyroid above 0.001 also showed up in blood.

The CDR3 consists of 14 residues. From germline, CDR1 is PRHDT and CDR2 FYEKMQ (reference sequence). The ends were cut back, 5 bases at V and 5 bases at J, with 15 bases in the middle. This clonotype came up a few times. The antigen is unknown. Patients showing uncontrolled infection, other autoimmune disease, pregnancy or lactation were ineligible. The investigators amplified TCR beta CDR3 regions from RNA transcripts. HTBI primers were employed in a first-round RT-PCR of the TCR CDR3. Using its own MiXCR run on the multiplex PCR reads, TCRdb lists one record per CDR3 protein. The sample holds under 400,000 distinct CDR3 sequences, 15% to 18% seen once.

The chain carries TRBV13 and TRBJ1-1, with D possibly TRBD1 on 5 matching bases. This TCR was sampled from a woman under 30 with Graves' hyperthyroidism that later progressed to Graves' ophthalmopathy. The source material was blood. Here the CDR3 reads CASSPQGRRTEAFF. Here the CDR3 DNA reads TGTGCCAGCAGCCCCCAGGGTAGGAGGACTGAAGCTTTCTTT. Based on the CDR3 plus reference TRBV13 and TRBJ1-1, the full variable domain is AAGVIQSPRHLIKEKRETATLKCYPIPRHDTVYWYQQGPGQDPQFLISFYEKMQSDKGSIPDRFSAQQFSDYHSELNMSSLELGDSALYFCASSPQGRRTEAFFGQGTRLTVV.